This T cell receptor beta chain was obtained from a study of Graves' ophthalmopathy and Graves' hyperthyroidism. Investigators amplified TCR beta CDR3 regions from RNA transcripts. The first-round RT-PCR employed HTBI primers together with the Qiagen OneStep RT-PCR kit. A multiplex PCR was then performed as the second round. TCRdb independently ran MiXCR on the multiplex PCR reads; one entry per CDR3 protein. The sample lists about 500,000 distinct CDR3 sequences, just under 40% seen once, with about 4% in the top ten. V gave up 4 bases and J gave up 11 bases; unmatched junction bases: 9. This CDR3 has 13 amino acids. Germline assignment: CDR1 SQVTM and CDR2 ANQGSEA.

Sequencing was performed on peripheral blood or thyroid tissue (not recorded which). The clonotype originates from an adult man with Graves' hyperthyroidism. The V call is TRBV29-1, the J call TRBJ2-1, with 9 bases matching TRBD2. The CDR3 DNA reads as TGCAGCGTTGCTAGCGGGGCGGGTTTTAAGCAGTTCTTC. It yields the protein CSVASGAGFKQFF.